This TCR beta chain derives from a study of T-cell memory formation after mild COVID-19. Study at large: The TCR clusters were mostly specific to one donor. Study results and limitations: Clones which contracted sat mainly in CM and EM if CD4+, and in EMRA if CD8+.

V lost 2 bases and J lost 4; bases outside the gene matches: 7. The germline V gene has CDR1 SGHDN and CDR2 FVKESK. This CDR3 is built from 16 residues. With constant-segment primers, 5'RACE yielded cDNA libraries of TCR alpha and TCR beta that carried sample barcodes and UMIs. TCRdb reprocessed the 5' RACE reads with MiXCR, giving one entry per CDR3 protein. The sample has fewer than 250,000 distinct CDR3 sequences, 27% seen once; the top ten hold 11%. Of note for this clonotype: Its antigen is not identified.

The clonotype comes from an adult woman who had mild COVID-19 (a few samples of this study predate the infection). Cell type and time point are not known. Specimen: PBMCs or a T cell subset sorted from them (not recorded which). The chain joins TRBV14 to TRBJ1-2; 10 bases are a match to TRBD1. The CDR3 nucleotides read TGTGCCAGCAGCCAATACCGGACAGGGGGAGGCTATGGCTACACCTTC. This translates into CASSQYRTGGGYGYTF. Supplemented by reference TRBV14 and TRBJ1-2, the full variable domain reads EAGVTQFPSHSVIEKGQTVTLRCDPISGHDNLYWYRRVMGKEIKFLLHFVKESKQDESGMPNNRFLAERTGGTYSTLKVQPAELEDSGVYFCASSQYRTGGGYGYTFGSGTRLTVV.